These 6 T cell receptor beta chains were all obtained from the same sample, sequenced in a study of cytomegalovirus exposure and HLA in healthy donors. This PCR relied on a set of 60 Vbeta primers and 13 Jbeta primers. Profiled with immunoSEQ multiplex PCR; TCRdb holds only in-frame clones, not every one. The repertoire has roughly 56,000 clones, 81% of them found once; the top ten carry about 2.3%. The sample was PBMCs. These receptors were collected from a boy aged 5-17 years in good health and CMV-seropositive.

CDR3 residues: CASRPGTPKGHEQYF. The CDR3 DNA sequence: TGTGCCAGCCGCCCCGGAACTCCCAAGGGACACGAGCAGTACTTC. V and J are TRBV6-1 and TRBJ2-5, with D perhaps being TRBD1 or TRBD2 (5 bases each). The DNA end lines up better with TRBJ2-7; the J call may be wrong. The CDR3 consists of 15 residues. Germline CDR1 MNHNS, CDR2 SASEGT.

This chain connects TRBV25-1 to TRBJ2-7; D is possibly TRBD1 (6 bases). Germline V gene lookup returns CDR1 MGHDK and CDR2 SYGVNS. This CDR3 is built from 14 residues. Trimming cost V 3 bases and J 6 bases, with 15 bases left between them. For the CDR3, the DNA is TGTGCCAGCAGTGAGGGGGCCCACCGATTCGAGCAGTACTTC. Its translation: CASSEGAHRFEQYF.

The rearrangement joins TRBV6-5 to TRBJ1-2; TRBD1 matches 9 bases. The length of the CDR3 is 14 residues. Germline CDR1 and CDR2: MNHEY and SVGAGI. The trim removed 5 bases at V and 7 bases at J, leaving 8 bases unmatched. The CDR3 sequence is CASSASGTGFGYTF. The DNA for the CDR3 is TGTGCCAGCAGTGCCTCCGGGACAGGGTTTGGCTACACCTTC.

The chain couples TRBV9 to TRBJ1-1; D gene ambiguous. V shed 9 bases and J shed 6 bases, with 15 bases lying between them. This CDR3 has 12 residues. The germline CDR1 and CDR2 sequences are SGDLS and YYNGEE. The DNA of the CDR3 is TGTGCCACCATTGCGGCGGGTTCTGAAGCTTTCTTT. As protein: CATIAAGSEAFF.

The V call is TRBV28, the J call TRBJ2-7; D gene unclear. Trimming removed 10 bases from V and 0 bases from J, with 16 bases in between. CDR1 is MDHEN, CDR2 SYDVKM, per germline. The CDR3 is 14 residues long. The CDR3 here is CATFPVRSSYEQYF. Written as DNA, the CDR3 is TGTGCCACCTTCCCGGTGAGGTCCTCCTACGAGCAGTACTTC.

This chain uses TRBV29-1 with TRBJ1-6; no clear D. CDR3 length: 16 residues. Looked up from germline, CDR1 is SQVTM and CDR2 is ANQGSEA. V shed 0 bases and J shed 7 bases, with 16 bases lying between them. DNA for the CDR3: TGCAGCGTTGAAGACCCTGATGCAGGCGACAATTCACCCCTCCACTTT. Translated: CSVEDPDAGDNSPLHF.